This T cell receptor beta chain comes out of a study of OX40 agonist ivuxolimab in advanced cancers. Study information: Patients' therapy was ivuxolimab, an antibody that acts as an agonist of OX40 (CD134). Cohort: approximately 83% men, mean age about 60, aged roughly 23 to 79. Of the patients, three showed partial responses, one with hepatocellular carcinoma and two with cutaneous melanoma.

Germline-derived CDR1 and CDR2 are LNHNV and YYDKDF (reference sequence). Trimming left V 0 bases short and J 0 bases short, with 15 bases between. The CDR3 is made up of 18 amino acids. Using immunoSEQ multiplex PCR, the repertoire was profiled, and TCRdb retains in-frame clones only, with some absent. Of about 79,000 clones in the sample, roughly 80% are singletons; the top ten hold approximately 0.51%. This rearrangement joins TRBV15 to TRBJ1-3; TRBD1 might be the D (6 bases). Sequencing was performed on CD4+ or CD8+ T cells sorted from blood, taken in a trial of the OX40 agonist ivuxolimab. The receptor's source is an adult with an advanced solid tumor such as melanoma, head and neck, liver or kidney cancer. The CDR3 nucleotides are TGTGCCACCAGCAGAGATTATTCAGGGGTCGACTCTGGAAACACCATATATTTT. Translating gives CATSRDYSGVDSGNTIYF.